This TCR beta chain was retrieved from a study of shared clonotypes between healthy human individuals. Produced via immunoSEQ multiplex PCR; TCRdb's table is partial and in-frame only. The sample consists of 2 million to 2.5 million clones, around 95% of them appearing once. Donors were Caucasian adults residing in Nashville, Tennessee, USA. In germline, CDR1 is SGDLS, CDR2 YYNGEE. V was cut by 3 bases and J by 3 bases, with 18 bases left in between. The CDR3 is made up of 16 amino acids. The specimen was naive CD4+ T cells sorted from blood. As to subset: CD45RA+ positively selected. This chain joins TRBV9 and TRBJ1-2; D is undetermined. This sequence originates from a man aged 18-30 years in good health. The CDR3 protein is CASSEKYEGADYGYTF. The CDR3 DNA is TGTGCCAGCAGCGAAAAATATGAGGGCGCCGACTATGGCTACACCTTC.